The 5 T cell receptor beta chains presented below share a single source sample, sequenced in a study of T cells in Graves' hyperthyroidism and ophthalmopathy. TCR beta CDR3 regions were amplified from RNA transcripts. The HTBI set primed first-round TCR CDR3 RT-PCR. A single record per CDR3 protein comes from TCRdb applying MiXCR to the multiplex PCR reads. This table has some 490,000 distinct CDR3 sequences, roughly 15% appearing once. Sequences were obtained from blood. These receptors were taken from a woman aged 25 to 39 with Graves' ophthalmopathy.

This clonotype was seen at least ten times. The gene calls are TRBV15 and TRBJ1-5, with a tentative D call TRBD1 (6 bases). This CDR3 is built from 16 residues. The V and J ends lost 3 bases and 0 bases respectively, with 12 bases between them. Germline CDR1 and CDR2: LNHNV and YYDKDF (reference sequence). CDR3 bases: TGTGCCACCAGCAGTGCCTGGACAGATAGCAATCAGCCCCAGCATTTT. Protein: CATSSAWTDSNQPQHF. Drawing the rest from reference TRBV15 and TRBJ1-5, the complete variable domain is DAMVIQNPRYQVTQFGKPVTLSCSQTLNHNVMYWYQQKSSQAPKLLFHYYDKDFNNEADTPDNFQSRRPNTSFCFLDIRSPGLGDTAMYLCATSSAWTDSNQPQHFGDGTRLSIL.

The V call is TRBV20-1, the J call TRBJ1-4, with TRBD1 matching 7 bases. V shed 6 bases, J shed 2 bases, and the junction held 3 bases outside the gene matches. CDR1 and CDR2 from the germline V gene are DFQATT and SNEGSKA (reference sequence). The CDR3 length is 13 residues. Here the CDR3 DNA reads TGCAGTGCCTCAGGGGGGACTAATGAAAAACTGTTTTTT. This gives the protein CSASGGTNEKLFF.

This clonotype was counted between two and nine times. V and J are TRBV11-2 and TRBJ2-1, with 7 bases matching TRBD2. The germline V gene has CDR1 SGHAT and CDR2 FQNNGV. CDR3 length: 17 residues. The ends lost 1 base at V and 0 bases at J; junction bases unmatched: 6. The CDR3 protein is CASSLGPRGSSYNEQFF. CDR3 bases: TGTGCCAGCAGCTTAGGGCCTCGCGGGAGCTCCTACAATGAGCAGTTCTTC.

The chain uses TRBV7-9 and TRBJ2-7; 7 positions match TRBD1. Germline CDR1 and CDR2: SEHNR and FQNEAQ (reference sequence). CDR3 length: 16 residues. J lost 0 bases, V lost 6 bases, and 11 bases had no gene match. CDR3 in DNA: TGTGCCAGCAGTCCCGCTCGGACAGGTAACTCCTACGAGCAGTACTTC. Its translation: CASSPARTGNSYEQYF.

This clonotype was picked up many times. The chain employs TRBV30 and TRBJ2-7; no definite D call. The germline gives CDR1 GTSNPN, CDR2 SVGIG (reference sequence). This CDR3 is 11 amino acids long. Trimming left V 2 bases short and J 5 bases short, with 7 bases between. DNA for the CDR3: TGTGCCTGGAGTCACGGAAACGAGCAGTACTTC. Its protein is CAWSHGNEQYF.